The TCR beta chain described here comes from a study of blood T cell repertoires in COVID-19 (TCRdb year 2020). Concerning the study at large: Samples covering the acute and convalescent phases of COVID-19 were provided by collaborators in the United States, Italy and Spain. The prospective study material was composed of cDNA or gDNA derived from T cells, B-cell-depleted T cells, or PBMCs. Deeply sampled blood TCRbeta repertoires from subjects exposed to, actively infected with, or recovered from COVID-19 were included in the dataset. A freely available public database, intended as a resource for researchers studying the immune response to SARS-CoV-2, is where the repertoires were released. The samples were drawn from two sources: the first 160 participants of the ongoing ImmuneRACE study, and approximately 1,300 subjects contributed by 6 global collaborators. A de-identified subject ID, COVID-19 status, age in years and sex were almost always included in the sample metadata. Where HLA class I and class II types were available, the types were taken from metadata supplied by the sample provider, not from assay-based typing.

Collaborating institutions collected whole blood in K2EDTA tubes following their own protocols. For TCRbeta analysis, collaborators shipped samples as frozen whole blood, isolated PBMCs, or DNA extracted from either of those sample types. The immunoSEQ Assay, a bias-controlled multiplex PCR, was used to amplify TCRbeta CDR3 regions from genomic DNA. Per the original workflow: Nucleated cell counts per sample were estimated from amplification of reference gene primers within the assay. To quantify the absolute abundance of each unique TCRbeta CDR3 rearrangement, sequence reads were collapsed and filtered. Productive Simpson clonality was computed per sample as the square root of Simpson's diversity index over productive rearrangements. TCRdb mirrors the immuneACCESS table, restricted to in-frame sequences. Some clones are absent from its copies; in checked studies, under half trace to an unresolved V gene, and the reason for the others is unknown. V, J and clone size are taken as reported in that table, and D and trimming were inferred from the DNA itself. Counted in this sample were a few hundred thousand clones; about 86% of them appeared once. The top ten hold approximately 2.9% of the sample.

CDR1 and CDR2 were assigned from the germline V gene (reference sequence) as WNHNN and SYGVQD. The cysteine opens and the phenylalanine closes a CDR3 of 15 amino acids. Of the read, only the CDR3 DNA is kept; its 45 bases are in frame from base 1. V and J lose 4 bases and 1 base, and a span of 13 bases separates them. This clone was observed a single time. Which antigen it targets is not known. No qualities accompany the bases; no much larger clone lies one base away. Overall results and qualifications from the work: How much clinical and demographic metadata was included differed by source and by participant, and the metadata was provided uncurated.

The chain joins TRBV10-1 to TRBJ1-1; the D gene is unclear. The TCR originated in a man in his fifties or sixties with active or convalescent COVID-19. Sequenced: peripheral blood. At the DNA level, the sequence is TGCGCCAGCAGTGGTACGGGGAAAGGGAACACTGAAGCTTTCTTT. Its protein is CASSGTGKGNTEAFF.